This is a list of T cell receptor beta chains from one sample in a study of blood T cell repertoires in COVID-19. This table comes from immunoSEQ multiplex PCR, and its TCRdb copy is limited to in-frame clones, with some not included. The sample lists about 27,000 clones, around 75% occurring once. The specimen was peripheral blood. These receptors came from an elderly woman with acute or convalescent COVID-19. The conserved cysteine and the conserved F or W are not part of the CDR3 here. Fields, in order: CDR3 length, V gene, clone size, J gene, CDR3 protein. Clone size is shown for a subset of rows, as once, few, many or a class of expanded clone.

11,TRBV5-6,-,TRBJ2-7,ASSRGQGYEQY
12,TRBV7-9,-,TRBJ1-5,ASNRDNSNQPQH
11,TRBV23-1,-,TRBJ2-3,ASARGGSDTQY
9,TRBV12-3/TRBV12-4,-,TRBJ2-5,ASSSGETQY
15,TRBV7-6,-,TRBJ2-7,ASSPQAGTSGRFEQY
12,TRBV3-1/TRBV3-2,-,TRBJ2-1,ASSQGREVGEQF
16,TRBV5-5,-,TRBJ2-3,ASSLGTGLTISTDTQY
14,TRBV27,-,TRBJ2-7,ASSPLASGASYEQY
12,TRBV5-1,-,TRBJ1-1,ASSLVGVDTEAF
12,TRBV6-5,few,TRBJ1-5,ASSYREGRQPQH
15,TRBV4-2,-,TRBJ1-5,ASSHSTTGVRNQPQH
12,TRBV10-3,once,TRBJ2-3,AITPGQSTDTQY
13,TRBV7-9,-,TRBJ1-1,ASSLWGQGDTEAF
9,TRBV11-3,-,TRBJ2-5,ASSISETQY
11,TRBV2,-,TRBJ1-4,ACGRTGNEKLF
11,TRBV29-1,-,TRBJ2-5,SVGQGKGETQY
13,TRBV7-3,once,TRBJ2-2,ASSLAGGYGGELF
10,TRBV29-1,-,TRBJ1-1,SVRQTNTEAF
12,TRBV30,many,TRBJ1-5,AWSPWGGDQPQH
13,TRBV5-1,-,TRBJ2-7,ASRTGTDRSYEQY
13,TRBV11-2,-,TRBJ2-7,ASSPTSGEGPEQY
15,TRBV21-1,-,TRBJ2-3,ASSKELAGGITDTQY
11,TRBV5-6,-,TRBJ2-2,ASRSQFTGELF